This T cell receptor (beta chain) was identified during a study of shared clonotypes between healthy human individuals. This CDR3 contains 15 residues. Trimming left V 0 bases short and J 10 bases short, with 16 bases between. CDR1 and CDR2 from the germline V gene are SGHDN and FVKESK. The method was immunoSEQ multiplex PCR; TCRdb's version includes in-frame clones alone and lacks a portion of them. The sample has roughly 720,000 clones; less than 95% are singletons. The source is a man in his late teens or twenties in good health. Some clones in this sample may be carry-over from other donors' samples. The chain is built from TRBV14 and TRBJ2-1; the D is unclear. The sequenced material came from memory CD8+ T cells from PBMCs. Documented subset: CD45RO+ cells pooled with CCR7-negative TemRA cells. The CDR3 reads CASSQDIWALGEQFF. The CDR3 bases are TGTGCCAGCAGCCAAGATATATGGGCCCTCGGCGAGCAGTTCTTC.